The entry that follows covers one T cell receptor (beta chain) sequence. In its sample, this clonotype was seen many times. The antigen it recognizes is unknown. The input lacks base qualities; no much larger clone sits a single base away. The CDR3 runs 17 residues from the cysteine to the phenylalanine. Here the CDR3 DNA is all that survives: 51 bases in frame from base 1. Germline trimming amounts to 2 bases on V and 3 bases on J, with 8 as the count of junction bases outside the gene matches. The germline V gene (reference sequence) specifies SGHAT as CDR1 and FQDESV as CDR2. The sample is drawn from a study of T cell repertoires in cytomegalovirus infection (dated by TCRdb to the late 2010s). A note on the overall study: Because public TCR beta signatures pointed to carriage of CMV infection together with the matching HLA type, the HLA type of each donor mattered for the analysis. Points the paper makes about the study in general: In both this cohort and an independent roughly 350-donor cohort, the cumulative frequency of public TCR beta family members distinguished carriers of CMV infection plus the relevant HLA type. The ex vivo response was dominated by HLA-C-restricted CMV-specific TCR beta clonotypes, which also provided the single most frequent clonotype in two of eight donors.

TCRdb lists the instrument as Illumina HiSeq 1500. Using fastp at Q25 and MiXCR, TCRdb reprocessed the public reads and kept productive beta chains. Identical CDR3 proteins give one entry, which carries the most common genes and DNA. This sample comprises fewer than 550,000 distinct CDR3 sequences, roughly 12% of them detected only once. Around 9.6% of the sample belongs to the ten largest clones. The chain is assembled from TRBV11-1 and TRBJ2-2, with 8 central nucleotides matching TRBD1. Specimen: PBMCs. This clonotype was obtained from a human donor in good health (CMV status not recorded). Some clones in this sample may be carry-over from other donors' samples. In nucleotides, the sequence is TGTGCCAGCAGCTTACCTAGACAGGGGCGACACACCGGGGAGCTGTTTTTT. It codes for CASSLPRQGRHTGELFF.